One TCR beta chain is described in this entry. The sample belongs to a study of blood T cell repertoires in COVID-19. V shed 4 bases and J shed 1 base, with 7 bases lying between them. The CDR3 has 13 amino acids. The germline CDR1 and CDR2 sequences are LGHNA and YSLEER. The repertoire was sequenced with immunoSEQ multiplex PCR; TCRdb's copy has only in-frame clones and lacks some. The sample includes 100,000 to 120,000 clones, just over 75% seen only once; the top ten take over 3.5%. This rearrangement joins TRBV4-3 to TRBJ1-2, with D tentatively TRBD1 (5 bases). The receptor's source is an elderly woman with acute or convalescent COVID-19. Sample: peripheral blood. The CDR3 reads CASSPGGNYGYTF. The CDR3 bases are TGCGCCAGCAGCCCGGGGGGTAACTATGGCTACACCTTC.